This T cell receptor beta chain was retrieved from a study of CD8+CD57+ T cells in acquired aplastic anemia. Study-wide background: Mean DNA quantity obtained from sorted CD4+ and CD8+ cells was about 3.2 ug. General study points: Patients and controls shared nearly 30 CD8+ CDR3 sequences, which appeared highly expressed in patients and within their immunodominant clones.

In patients chosen for sequencing, flow cytometry had shown CD8+CD57+ cell expansion. The diagnosis in all patients was severe acquired aplastic anemia. TCR beta VDJ and CDR3 were profiled, and genomic DNA was the template. TCRdb recomputed calls from the reads with MiXCR, one row per CDR3 protein. The sample records under 200,000 distinct CDR3 sequences, approximately 50% being singletons. As concerns this clonotype: The antigen remains undetermined.

The CDR3 extends over 14 amino acids. Germline V gene lookup returns CDR1 LNHDA and CDR2 SQIVND (reference sequence). V was shortened by 7 bases and J by 1 base, with 13 bases between the two germline ends. V and J are TRBV19 and TRBJ2-5; tentatively, D is TRBD1 (5 bases). The receptor was isolated from a human donor with aplastic anemia. Source material: sorted CD4+, CD8+, or CD8+CD57+ T cells (not recorded which) from PBMCs. In DNA, the CDR3 is TGTGCCAGTAAAAGTCTAGACAGCCAAGAGACCCAGTACTTC. Amino acids: CASKSLDSQETQYF.